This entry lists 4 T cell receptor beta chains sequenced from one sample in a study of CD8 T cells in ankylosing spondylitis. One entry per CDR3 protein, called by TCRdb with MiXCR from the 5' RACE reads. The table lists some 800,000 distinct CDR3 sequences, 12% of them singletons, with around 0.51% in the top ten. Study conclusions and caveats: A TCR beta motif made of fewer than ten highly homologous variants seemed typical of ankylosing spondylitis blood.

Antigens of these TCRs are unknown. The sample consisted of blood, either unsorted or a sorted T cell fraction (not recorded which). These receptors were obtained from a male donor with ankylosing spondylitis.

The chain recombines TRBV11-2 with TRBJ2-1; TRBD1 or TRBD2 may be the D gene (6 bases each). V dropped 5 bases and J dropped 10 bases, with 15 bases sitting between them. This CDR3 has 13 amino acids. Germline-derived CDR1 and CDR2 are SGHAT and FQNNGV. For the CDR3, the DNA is TGTGCCAGCAGCGGAGGGACATTAGGAGAGCAGTTCTTC. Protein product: CASSGGTLGEQFF.

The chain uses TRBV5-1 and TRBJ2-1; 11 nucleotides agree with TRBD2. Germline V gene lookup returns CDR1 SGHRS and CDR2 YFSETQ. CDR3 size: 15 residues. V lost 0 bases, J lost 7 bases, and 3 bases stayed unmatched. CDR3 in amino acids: CASSLEGLAVNEQFF. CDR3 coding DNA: TGCGCCAGCAGCTTGGAGGGACTAGCGGTGAATGAGCAGTTCTTC.

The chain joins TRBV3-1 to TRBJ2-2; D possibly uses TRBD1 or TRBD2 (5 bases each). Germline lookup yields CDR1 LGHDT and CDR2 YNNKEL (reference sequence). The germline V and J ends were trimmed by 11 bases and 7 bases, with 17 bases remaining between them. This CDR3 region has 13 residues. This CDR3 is CASQYGAYGELFF. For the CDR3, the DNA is TGTGCCTCGCAATACGGGGCTTACGGGGAGCTGTTTTTT.

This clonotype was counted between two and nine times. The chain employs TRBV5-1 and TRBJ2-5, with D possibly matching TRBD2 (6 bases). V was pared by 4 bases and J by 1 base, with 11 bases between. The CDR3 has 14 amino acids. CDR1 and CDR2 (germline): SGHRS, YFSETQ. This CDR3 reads CASSPGGLQETQYF. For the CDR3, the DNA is TGCGCCAGCAGCCCCGGAGGGCTCCAAGAGACCCAGTACTTC.